The TCR beta chain under discussion was sequenced for a study of cytomegalovirus exposure and HLA in healthy donors. Study-wide results and limits: What a later analysis showed was that several of the most significant clusters appeared linked to common viral pathogens.

Germline loops: CDR1 MNHNS, CDR2 SASEGT. V lost 8 bases, J lost 5 bases, and 12 bases lay in between. The CDR3 loop spans 12 amino acids. On this clone itself: Its cognate antigen is unknown.

13 Jbeta primers and 60 Vbeta primers were used for the PCR. The data were produced by immunoSEQ multiplex PCR, yet TCRdb's version contains in-frame clones alone and is incomplete. Of 100,000 to 150,000 clones in the sample, around 77% were seen once. The sample comprised PBMCs. This TCR came from a woman between 40 and 50 years old in good health and CMV-seropositive. The rearrangement joins TRBV6-1 to TRBJ2-5; D is perhaps TRBD2 (5 bases). CDR3 region: CASFTGVETQYF. The CDR3 DNA sequence: TGTGCCAGCTTTACCGGGGTGGAGACCCAGTACTTC.